One sample yielded the 20 T cell receptor beta chains listed below, sequenced in a study of CD8 T cells in Susac syndrome. It was with random hexamers that about 0.45 to 1 ug RNA was reverse transcribed. Using its own MiXCR run on the immunoSEQ multiplex PCR reads, TCRdb lists one record per CDR3 protein. The sample records 120,000 to 150,000 distinct CDR3 sequences, almost 96% being singletons. Material for sequencing was CD4+ T cells from PBMCs. These receptor sequences come from a human donor with Susac syndrome.

The chain joins TRBV2 to TRBJ1-5; D not resolved. The CDR3 sequence is 14 residues long. The germline V gene has CDR1 SNHLY and CDR2 FYNNEI. V lost 0 bases and J 2 bases, leaving 5 bases between the germline ends. CDR3 bases: TGTGCCAGCAGTGAAGCGAGGGGCAATCAGCCCCAGCATTTT. This gives the protein CASSEARGNQPQHF.

The chain combines TRBV12-3 or TRBV12-4 with TRBJ2-1, with 8 bases fitting TRBD2. The CDR3 totals 14 residues. V was clipped by 5 bases and J by 0 bases; unmatched bases: 0. CDR3 protein: CASSSGSSYNEQFF. CDR3 sequence (DNA): TGTGCCAGCAGTAGCGGGAGCTCCTACAATGAGCAGTTCTTC.

The genes are TRBV4-1 and TRBJ2-4; D perhaps matches TRBD2 (5 bases). V was pared by 3 bases and J by 9 bases, with 12 bases between. The CDR3 is 13 residues long. The germline V gene encodes CDR1 MGHRA and CDR2 YSYEKL. The CDR3 region is CASSQWEEGIQYF. The CDR3 nucleotides are TGCGCCAGCAGCCAGTGGGAAGAGGGCATTCAGTACTTC.

The gene calls are TRBV19 and TRBJ2-4; 7 bases align to TRBD1. The length of the CDR3 is 19 residues. The germline V gene encodes CDR1 LNHDA and CDR2 SQIVND (reference sequence). V lost 4 bases to trimming and J lost 1 base; unmatched junction nucleotides: 16. The CDR3 DNA sequence: TGTGCCAGTAGTAAAAAGGAGACAGGGTATTTGAGGGCCAAAAACATTCAGTACTTC. Protein sequence: CASSKKETGYLRAKNIQYF.

The chain is built from TRBV20-1 and TRBJ2-3; 10 bases are a match to TRBD2. Trimming removed 3 bases from V and 4 bases from J; junction bases left unmatched: 13. Looked up from germline, CDR1 is DFQATT and CDR2 is SNEGSKA (reference sequence). This CDR3 spans 17 amino acids. The CDR3 DNA is TGCAGTGCTAGTACCACTGTCCTAGCGGGAGTGGCAGATACGCAGTATTTT. Protein product: CSASTTVLAGVADTQYF.

This chain joins TRBV19 and TRBJ1-5, with unresolved D. The germline CDR1 and CDR2 sequences are LNHDA and SQIVND (reference sequence). The CDR3 runs 14 residues. V was trimmed by 5 bases and J by 7 bases, leaving 15 bases between them. The CDR3 region has the DNA TGTGCCAGTAGTTTAGGAGTCCAGCCGCAGCCCCAGCATTTT. Translation gives CASSLGVQPQPQHF. Complete variable domain (other parts from reference TRBV19 and TRBJ1-5): DGGITQSPKYLFRKEGQNVTLSCEQNLNHDAMYWYRQDPGQGLRLIYYSQIVNDFQKGDIAEGYSVSREKKESFPLTVTSAQKNPTAFYLCASSLGVQPQPQHFGDGTRLSIL.

The chain is built from TRBV24-1 and TRBJ2-1, with 11 bases identical to TRBD2. With 5 bases clipped from V and 9 bases from J, the junction kept 8 bases outside the gene matches. The CDR3 contains 15 residues. Germline CDR1 reads KGHDR; CDR2 reads SFDVKD. The CDR3 nucleotides are TGTGCCACCAGTGCCGGGACTAGCGGAGTCGGTGAGCAGTTCTTC. Amino acids: CATSAGTSGVGEQFF.

CDR3 nucleotide sequence: TGCGCCAGCAGCCTGAGACAGAACAGCATGGAGACCCAGTACTTC. Its translation is CASSLRQNSMETQYF. The genes are TRBV4-1 and TRBJ2-5, with D maybe TRBD1 (5 bases). Per germline, CDR1 MGHRA and CDR2 YSYEKL. Deletions cut 4 bases from V and 5 bases from J, with 17 bases between. There are 15 residues in the CDR3.

CDR3 nucleotide sequence: TGTGCCAGCAGTCCGGACAGGGTCTATGGCTACACCTTC. The encoded protein is CASSPDRVYGYTF. The genes are TRBV12-3 or TRBV12-4 and TRBJ1-2, with 8 bases matching TRBD1. The CDR3 is made up of 13 amino acids. Trimming took 5 bases from V and 4 from J; bases not matched to a gene: 3.

V gene TRBV11-1 combines with J gene TRBJ2-5; D might be TRBD2 (6 bases). Germline V gene sequence: CDR1 SGHAT, CDR2 FQDESV (reference sequence). The V end was cut by 5 bases, the J end by 7 bases, with 8 bases between. The CDR3 extends over 11 amino acids. The CDR3 spells CASSRRGTQYF. The CDR3, as DNA: TGTGCCAGCAGCCGGAGGGGGACCCAGTACTTC.

V and J are TRBV4-1 and TRBJ2-1; TRBD2 matches 8 bases. There are 15 residues in the CDR3. With 3 bases clipped from V and 7 bases from J, the junction kept 8 bases outside the gene matches. CDR1 and CDR2 (germline): MGHRA, YSYEKL. CDR3 nucleotides: TGCGCCAGCAGCCACCCGGGACTAGGAGTGAATGAGCAGTTCTTC. Residues: CASSHPGLGVNEQFF.

The V gene is TRBV7-9, the J gene TRBJ2-5; TRBD2 might be the D (6 bases). In germline, CDR1 is SEHNR, CDR2 FQNEAQ (reference sequence). Trimming took off 8 bases at V and 5 bases at J, with 18 bases between the two ends. The CDR3 runs 14 residues. CDR3: CASGTLTFWETQYF. The CDR3 region has the DNA TGTGCCAGCGGGACTTTGACATTTTGGGAGACCCAGTACTTC.

The chain has TRBV24-1 and TRBJ2-1; 10 bases align to TRBD2. The germline gives CDR1 KGHDR, CDR2 SFDVKD. The junction had 6 bases not matched to a gene; V was cut back by 4 bases and J by 4 bases. CDR3 length: 16 residues. The CDR3 nucleotides are TGTGCCACCAGTGACTCTGGACTAGCGGCTTACAATGAGCAGTTCTTC. Protein sequence: CATSDSGLAAYNEQFF.

The CDR3 loop reads CSARVGGGNEKLFF. The DNA of the CDR3 is TGCAGTGCTAGAGTCGGGGGAGGGAATGAAAAACTGTTTTTT. The chain is built from TRBV20-1 and TRBJ1-4; D may be TRBD1 (5 bases). The CDR3 loop spans 14 amino acids. Trimming took off 1 base at V and 5 bases at J, with 11 bases between the two ends. Germline loops: CDR1 DFQATT, CDR2 SNEGSKA (reference sequence).

The chain is built from TRBV12-3 or TRBV12-4 and TRBJ2-7, with 7 bases that match TRBD1. CDR3 size: 13 residues. V lost 6 bases, J lost 6 bases, and 8 bases stayed unmatched. CDR3 in DNA: TGTGCCAGCAGGCTACAGGGGTTTAGCGAGCAGTACTTC. As protein: CASRLQGFSEQYF.

This chain joins TRBV13 and TRBJ2-7, with D perhaps matching TRBD2 (6 bases). The CDR3 totals 12 residues. Germline V CDR1 and CDR2: PRHDT, FYEKMQ (reference sequence). The V end lost 3 bases, the J end lost 13 bases, and 16 bases lay between the germline ends. CDR3 in amino acids: CASSFPRGRQYF. The CDR3 DNA is TGTGCCAGCAGCTTCCCACGGGGGAGGCAATACTTC. The whole variable domain, filled in from reference TRBV13 and TRBJ2-7, reads AAGVIQSPRHLIKEKRETATLKCYPIPRHDTVYWYQQGPGQDPQFLISFYEKMQSDKGSIPDRFSAQQFSDYHSELNMSSLELGDSALYFCASSFPRGRQYFGPGTRLTVT.

In this sample, this clonotype turned up once. The genes are TRBV20-1 and TRBJ2-3; 7 bases agree with TRBD2. The CDR3 is 17 residues long. The V gene's germline CDR1 is DFQATT and CDR2 SNEGSKA (reference sequence). With 0 bases clipped from V and 4 bases from J, the junction kept 13 bases outside the gene matches. The CDR3 nucleotides read TGCAGTGCTAGAGATCAGTGGGGGGGAGGGCTCGCAGATACGCAGTATTTT. The encoded protein is CSARDQWGGGLADTQYF.

This clonotype was seen a handful of times. The chain links TRBV7-9 to TRBJ2-7; 9 nucleotides line up with TRBD1. V dropped 8 bases and J dropped 3; count of bases not matched to a gene: 8. Per germline, CDR1 SEHNR and CDR2 FQNEAQ (reference sequence). The CDR3 loop spans 14 amino acids. CDR3 DNA sequence: TGTGCCAGCGGGGACAGGGCCGTGGTCTACGAGCAGTACTTC. Translating it yields CASGDRAVVYEQYF. Combining the CDR3 with reference TRBV7-9 and TRBJ2-7 gives the whole variable domain DTGVSQNPRHKITKRGQNVTFRCDPISEHNRLYWYRQTLGQGPEFLTYFQNEAQLEKSRLLSDRFSAERPKGSFSTLEIQRTEQGDSAMYLCASGDRAVVYEQYFGPGTRLTVT.

This rearrangement joins TRBV6-1 to TRBJ1-2; the match to TRBD1 covers 10 bases. The CDR3 has 14 residues. The germline gives CDR1 MNHNS, CDR2 SASEGT. V was pared by 5 bases and J by 8 bases, with 8 bases of the junction left unmatched. In DNA, the CDR3 is TGTGCCAGCAGTTCCGGGACAGGGGTAGGCGGCTACACCTTC. Its protein product is CASSSGTGVGGYTF.

The V call is TRBV29-1, the J call TRBJ2-7; 10 nucleotides align to TRBD2. The CDR3 consists of 14 residues. Trimming took 5 bases from V and 7 from J; bases not matched to a gene: 11. Germline values: CDR1 SQVTM, CDR2 ANQGSEA. CDR3 sequence (DNA): TGCAGCGTTTTAAGCTCTAGCGGGAGTATTGAGCAGTACTTC. Its protein product is CSVLSSSGSIEQYF.